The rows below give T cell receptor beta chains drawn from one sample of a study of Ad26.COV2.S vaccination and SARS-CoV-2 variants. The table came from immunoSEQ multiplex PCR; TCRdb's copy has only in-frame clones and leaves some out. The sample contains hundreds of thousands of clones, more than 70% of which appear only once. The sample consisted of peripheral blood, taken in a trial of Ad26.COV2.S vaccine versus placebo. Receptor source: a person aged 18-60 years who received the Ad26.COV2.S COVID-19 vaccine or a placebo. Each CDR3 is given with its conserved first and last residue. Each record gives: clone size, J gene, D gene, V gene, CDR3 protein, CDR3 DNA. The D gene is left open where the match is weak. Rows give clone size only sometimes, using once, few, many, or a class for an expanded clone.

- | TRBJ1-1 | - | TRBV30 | CAWTNDVGTEAFF | TGTGCCTGGACCAACGATGTGGGGACTGAAGCTTTCTTT
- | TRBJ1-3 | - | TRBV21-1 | CASSKPGRSSGNTIYF | TGTGCCAGCAGCAAACCGGGACGGAGCTCTGGAAACACCATATATTTT
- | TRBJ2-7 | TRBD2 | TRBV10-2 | CASRPGLAGVGEQYF | TGCGCCAGCAGACCCGGACTAGCGGGAGTGGGCGAGCAGTACTTC
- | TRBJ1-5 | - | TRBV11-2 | CASSLEGQPQHF | TGTGCCAGCAGCTTAGAGGGTCAGCCCCAGCATTTT
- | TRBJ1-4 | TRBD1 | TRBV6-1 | CASSGRDSATNEKLFF | TGTGCCAGCAGTGGAAGGGACAGTGCAACTAATGAAAAACTGTTTTTT
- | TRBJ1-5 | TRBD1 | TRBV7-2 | CASSLDRGHGQPQHF | TGTGCCAGCAGCTTAGACAGGGGGCACGGTCAGCCCCAGCATTTT
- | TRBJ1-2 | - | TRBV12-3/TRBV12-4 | CASSIQQGDGYTF | TGTGCCAGCAGTATTCAGCAGGGAGATGGCTACACCTTC
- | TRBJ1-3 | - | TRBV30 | CAWSDPGEGTGNTIYF | TGTGCCTGGAGTGATCCAGGGGAAGGAACTGGAAACACCATATATTTT
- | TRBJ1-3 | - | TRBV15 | CATSRDRGSGNTIYF | TGTGCCACCAGCAGAGACAGGGGCTCTGGAAACACCATATATTTT
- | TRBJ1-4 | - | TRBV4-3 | CASSRDHRANNEKLFF | TGCGCCAGCAGCCGCGACCACAGGGCGAATAATGAAAAACTGTTTTTT
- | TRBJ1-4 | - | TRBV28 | CASGAVRGREKLFF | TGTGCCAGCGGAGCGGTCAGGGGTCGTGAAAAACTGTTTTTT
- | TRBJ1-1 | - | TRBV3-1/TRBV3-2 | CASSQDGRQLTEAFF | TGTGCCAGCAGCCAAGACGGGAGACAGTTGACTGAAGCTTTCTTT
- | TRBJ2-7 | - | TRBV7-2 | CASSLGVVGSREQYF | TGTGCCAGCAGCTTAGGAGTGGTCGGGTCGCGTGAGCAGTACTTC
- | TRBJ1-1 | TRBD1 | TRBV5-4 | CASNPGQGNTEAFF | TGTGCCAGCAACCCGGGACAGGGGAACACTGAAGCTTTCTTT
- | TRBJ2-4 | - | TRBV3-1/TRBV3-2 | CASSQDRHIQYF | TGTGCCAGCAGCCAAGATCGACACATTCAGTACTTC
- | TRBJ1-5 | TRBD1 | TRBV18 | CASSPTTGGGNQPQHF | TGTGCCAGCTCACCCACGACAGGGGGGGGCAATCAGCCCCAGCATTTT
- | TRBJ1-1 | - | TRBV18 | CASSPPGTVNTEAFF | TGTGCCAGCTCACCACCGGGGACTGTGAACACTGAAGCTTTCTTT
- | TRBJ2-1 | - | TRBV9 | CASSPHSRGIGTHNEQFF | TGTGCCAGCAGCCCCCATTCGAGGGGCATCGGGACACACAATGAGCAGTTCTTC
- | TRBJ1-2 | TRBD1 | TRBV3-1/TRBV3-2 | CASSRQGNYGYTF | TGTGCCAGCAGCCGACAGGGTAACTATGGCTACACCTTC
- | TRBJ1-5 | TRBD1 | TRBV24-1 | CATYGTGGIIRPQHF | TGTGCCACTTATGGGACAGGGGGAATTATCAGGCCCCAGCATTTT
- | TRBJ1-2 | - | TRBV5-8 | CASSLPRASNYGYTF | TGTGCCAGCAGCTTGCCCAGAGCCTCTAACTATGGCTACACCTTC
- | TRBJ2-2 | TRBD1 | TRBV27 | CATGQGARGNGELFF | TGTGCCACAGGACAGGGGGCGCGTGGGAACGGGGAGCTGTTTTTT
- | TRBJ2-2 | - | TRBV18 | CASSPKQGANTGELFF | TGTGCCAGCTCACCAAAACAGGGAGCGAACACCGGGGAGCTGTTTTTT
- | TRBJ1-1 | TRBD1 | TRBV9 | CASSAEGALNTEAFF | TGTGCCAGCAGCGCGGAGGGGGCGCTGAACACTGAAGCTTTCTTT
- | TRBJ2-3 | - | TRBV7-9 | CASSPEADTQYF | TGTGCCAGCAGTCCGGAGGCAGATACGCAGTATTTT
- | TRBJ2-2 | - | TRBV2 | CASRLDTSGELFF | TGTGCCAGCAGGTTAGACACGTCCGGGGAGCTGTTTTTT
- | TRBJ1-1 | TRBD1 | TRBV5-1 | CASSSQGENTEAFF | TGCGCCAGCAGCTCCCAGGGGGAGAACACTGAAGCTTTCTTT
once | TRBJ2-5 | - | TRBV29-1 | CSVEQGGWETQYF | TGCAGCGTTGAACAGGGCGGATGGGAGACCCAGTACTTC
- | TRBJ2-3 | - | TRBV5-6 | CASSLDLPGTDTQYF | TGTGCCAGCAGCTTGGATCTTCCGGGCACAGATACGCAGTATTTT
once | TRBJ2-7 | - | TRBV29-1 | CSVEFNYRTGEQYF | TGCAGCGTTGAGTTTAATTACAGAACGGGCGAGCAGTACTTC
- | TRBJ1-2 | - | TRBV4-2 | CASSQEEGAAGSRGGYTF | TGTGCCAGCAGCCAAGAAGAGGGTGCGGCAGGCTCACGGGGTGGCTACACCTTC
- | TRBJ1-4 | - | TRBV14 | CASSHGLDEKLFF | TGTGCCAGCAGCCACGGCCTGGATGAAAAACTGTTTTTT
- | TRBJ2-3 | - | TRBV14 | CASSQRAPDTQYF | TGTGCCAGCAGCCAAAGGGCCCCGGATACGCAGTATTTT
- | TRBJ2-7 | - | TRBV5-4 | CASSLEGRLPYEQYF | TGTGCCAGCAGCTTGGAAGGCAGGTTACCCTACGAGCAGTACTTC
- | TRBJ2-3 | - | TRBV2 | CASSESGFSTDTQYF | TGTGCCAGCAGTGAGTCTGGATTTAGCACAGATACGCAGTATTTT
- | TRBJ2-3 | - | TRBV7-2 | CASRPRGVRTDTQYF | TGTGCCAGCAGGCCTAGGGGGGTCCGCACAGATACGCAGTATTTT
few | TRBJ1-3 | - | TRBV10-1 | CASSESARAGNTIYF | TGCGCCAGCAGTGAGTCTGCCAGGGCTGGAAACACCATATATTTT
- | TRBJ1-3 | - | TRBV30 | CAWRPSGNTIYF | TGTGCCTGGAGGCCGAGCGGAAACACCATATATTTT
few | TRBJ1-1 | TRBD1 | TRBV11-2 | CASSFFPGQPPFF | TGTGCCAGCAGCTTCTTTCCGGGACAGCCTCCTTTCTTT
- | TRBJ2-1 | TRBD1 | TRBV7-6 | CASSPPGQGFPFVGGPGNEQFF | TGTGCCAGCAGCCCTCCGGGACAGGGATTCCCTTTTGTGGGAGGGCCAGGCAATGAGCAGTTCTTC
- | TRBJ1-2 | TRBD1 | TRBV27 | CATSTGNYGYTF | TGTGCCACCTCGACAGGGAACTATGGCTACACCTTC
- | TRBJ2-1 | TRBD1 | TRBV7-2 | CASSGQGTYNEQFF | TGTGCCAGCAGCGGACAGGGTACCTACAATGAGCAGTTCTTC
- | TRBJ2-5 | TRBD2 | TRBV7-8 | CASSLYLAGGETQYF | TGTGCCAGCAGCTTGTATCTAGCGGGGGGGGAGACCCAGTACTTC
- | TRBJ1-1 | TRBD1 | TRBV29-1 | CSGTGTDPLLSEAFF | TGCAGCGGTACCGGGACAGACCCGCTTTTATCTGAAGCTTTCTTT
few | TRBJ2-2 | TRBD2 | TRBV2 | CASTGAGGTGELFF | TGTGCCAGCACCGGAGCGGGGGGCACCGGGGAGCTGTTTTTT
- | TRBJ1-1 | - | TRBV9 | CASSARDGVTEAFF | TGTGCCAGCAGCGCAAGGGACGGGGTCACTGAAGCTTTCTTT
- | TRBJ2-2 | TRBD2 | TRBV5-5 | CASSGGLADTGELFF | TGTGCCAGCAGCGGTGGACTAGCGGACACCGGGGAGCTGTTTTTT
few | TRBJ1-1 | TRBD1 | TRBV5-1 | CASSLAGTGSIGNTEAFF | TGCGCCAGCAGCTTGGCCGGGACAGGGTCGATAGGGAACACTGAAGCTTTCTTT
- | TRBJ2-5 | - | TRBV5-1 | CASSLGGDSGTQYF | TGCGCCAGCAGCTTGGGAGGGGATTCGGGGACCCAGTACTTC
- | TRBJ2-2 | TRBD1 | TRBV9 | CASSARTGGETGELFF | TGTGCCAGCAGCGCCCGAACAGGGGGCGAAACCGGGGAGCTGTTTTTT